This T cell receptor (beta chain) is drawn from a study of T cells in Graves' hyperthyroidism and ophthalmopathy. This clonotype came up many times. The CDR3 is made up of 14 amino acids. In germline, CDR1 is SGHTA, CDR2 FQGNSA. The trim removed 7 bases at V and 1 base at J, leaving 4 bases unmatched. RNA transcripts were the template for amplifying TCR beta CDR3 regions. During a first-round RT-PCR of the TCR CDR3, the HTBI primer set was used. MiXCR, applied by TCRdb to the multiplex PCR reads, yields one record per CDR3 protein. Of roughly 740,000 distinct CDR3 sequences in the sample, 16% are singletons; the top ten hold around 7.7%.

Sequencing was carried out using blood. The chain combines TRBV7-2 with TRBJ2-7, with TRBD2 matching over 10 bases. This clonotype was sampled from a man between 18 and 35 years old with Graves' hyperthyroidism. The CDR3 loop reads CASTTGLASYEQYF. The CDR3 nucleotides are TGTGCCAGCACCACGGGACTAGCGTCCTACGAGCAGTACTTC.